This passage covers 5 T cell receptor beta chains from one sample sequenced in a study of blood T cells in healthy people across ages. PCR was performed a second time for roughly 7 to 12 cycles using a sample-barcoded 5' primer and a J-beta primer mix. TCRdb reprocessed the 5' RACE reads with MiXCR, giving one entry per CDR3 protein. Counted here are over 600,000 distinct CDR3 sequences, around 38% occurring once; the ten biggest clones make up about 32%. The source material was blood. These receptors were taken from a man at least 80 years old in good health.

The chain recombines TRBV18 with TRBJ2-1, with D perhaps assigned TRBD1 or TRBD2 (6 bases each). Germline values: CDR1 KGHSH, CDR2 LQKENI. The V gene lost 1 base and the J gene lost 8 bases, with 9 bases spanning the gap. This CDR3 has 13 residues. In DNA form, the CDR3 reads TGTGCCAGCTCACCACAGGGGGGCTATGAGCAGTTCTTC. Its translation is CASSPQGGYEQFF.

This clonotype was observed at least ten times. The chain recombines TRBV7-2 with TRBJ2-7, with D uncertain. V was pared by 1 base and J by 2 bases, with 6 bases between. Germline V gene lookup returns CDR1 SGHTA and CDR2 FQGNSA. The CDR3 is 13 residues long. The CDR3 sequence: CASSLGSPYEQYF. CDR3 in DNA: TGTGCCAGCAGCTTAGGAAGCCCCTACGAGCAGTACTTC.

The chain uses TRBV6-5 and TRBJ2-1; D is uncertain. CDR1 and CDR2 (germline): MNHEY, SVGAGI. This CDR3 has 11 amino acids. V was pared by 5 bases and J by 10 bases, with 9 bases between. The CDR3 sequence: CASSDLGEQFF. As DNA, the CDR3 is TGTGCCAGCAGTGACTTGGGAGAGCAGTTCTTC.

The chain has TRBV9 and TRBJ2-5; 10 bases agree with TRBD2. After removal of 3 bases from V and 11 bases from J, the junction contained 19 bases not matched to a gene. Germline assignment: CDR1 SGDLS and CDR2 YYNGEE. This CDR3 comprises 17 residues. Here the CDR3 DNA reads TGTGCCAGCAGCGCAGACTTTTCTAGCGGGAGAGGAAATGAGCAGTACTTC. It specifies CASSADFSSGRGNEQYF.

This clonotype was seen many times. CDR3 sequence reads: CASRSGGLEETQYF. CDR3 nucleotides: TGCGCCAGCAGGTCAGGGGGATTGGAAGAGACCCAGTACTTC. This rearrangement joins TRBV5-1 to TRBJ2-5; 7 nucleotides match TRBD1. This CDR3 is 14 amino acids long. Per the germline V gene, CDR1 is SGHRS and CDR2 is YFSETQ. V gave up 5 bases and J gave up 3 bases; unmatched junction bases: 7.